The 18 T cell receptor beta chains reported below all come from one sample, sequenced in a study of TIL therapy for anti-PD-1-resistant metastatic lung cancer listed by TCRdb under 2021. TCR beta CDR3 regions were amplified from genomic DNA with the immunoSEQ v3 hsTCRB kit using bias-controlled multiplex PCR. The immuneACCESS repertoire file appears here via TCRdb, limited to in-frame rearrangements. These files lack a portion of the clones; in checked studies, under half of the deficit traces to unresolved V genes, and the cause of the others is not known. In this sample the table shows some 20,000 clones, roughly 85% of which occur a single time. 7% to 9% of the sample lies in the top ten. The time point label here, explained by the study, means: pre-treatment sample, taken before nivolumab and TIL therapy. The specimen comprised blood, sampled at baseline. Source of these receptors: a person aged 25-85 years with non-small cell lung cancer.

This chain uses TRBV14 with TRBJ1-2; maybe TRBD1 (6 bases). The CDR3 has 17 amino acids. Per the germline V gene, CDR1 is SGHDN and CDR2 is FVKESK. V shed 0 bases and J shed 4 bases, with 18 bases lying between them. CDR3 in DNA: TGTGCCAGCAGCCAAGATGTCGCTGGGGGCGTTTTCTATGGCTACACCTTC. It is translated as CASSQDVAGGVFYGYTF.

This rearrangement joins TRBV6-5 to TRBJ2-3, with D maybe TRBD2 (6 bases). The CDR3 covers 15 residues. The V end was cut by 6 bases, the J end by 1 base, with 14 bases between. CDR1 and CDR2 (germline): MNHEY, SVGAGI. CDR3 sequence (DNA): TGTGCCAGCAGCCGGGGGTCCGAGGGCACAGATACGCAGTATTTT. This encodes CASSRGSEGTDTQYF.

J is TRBJ2-7 and V is TRBV27; 7 bases map to TRBD1. Trimming at V came to 3 bases and at J to 0 bases, leaving 14 bases not matched to a gene. CDR1 MNHEY and CDR2 SMNVEV come from the germline V gene (reference sequence). The CDR3 is 18 residues long. The CDR3 region is CASSFLYPGTVSSYEQYF. The CDR3, as DNA: TGTGCCAGCAGTTTCCTCTACCCCGGGACAGTCAGCTCCTACGAGCAGTACTTC.

This clone occurred a few times. This rearrangement joins TRBV9 to TRBJ2-7, with no clear D. The ends were cut back, 4 bases at V and 2 bases at J, with 13 bases in the middle. Germline V gene lookup returns CDR1 SGDLS and CDR2 YYNGEE. This CDR3 contains 14 residues. The CDR3 loop reads CASSPRLPPYEQYF. CDR3 bases: TGTGCCAGCAGCCCGAGATTACCTCCCTACGAGCAGTACTTC.

Only a few counts were recorded for this clone. The chain links TRBV18 to TRBJ2-7, with D perhaps matching TRBD1 (5 bases). Trimming took 5 bases from V and 3 from J, leaving 8 bases between them. This CDR3 is built from 12 residues. The V gene's germline CDR1 is KGHSH and CDR2 LQKENI. The DNA for the CDR3 is TGTGCCAGCTCATCAGACAGCTACGAGCAGTACTTC. It translates to CASSSDSYEQYF.

This chain connects TRBV14 to TRBJ1-2, with D unclear. Trimming cost V 4 bases and J 4 bases, with 19 bases left between them. CDR1 is SGHDN, CDR2 FVKESK, per germline. The CDR3 runs 16 residues. The CDR3, as DNA: TGTGCCAGCAGCCCCCAGAGAACCCCCGACGGCTATGGCTACACCTTC. Encoded protein: CASSPQRTPDGYGYTF. The variable domain in full, with the rest retrieved from reference TRBV14 and TRBJ1-2, is EAGVTQFPSHSVIEKGQTVTLRCDPISGHDNLYWYRRVMGKEIKFLLHFVKESKQDESGMPNNRFLAERTGGTYSTLKVQPAELEDSGVYFCASSPQRTPDGYGYTFGSGTRLTVV.

The rearrangement uses TRBV7-9 and TRBJ1-2; the match to TRBD1 covers 9 bases. Looked up from germline, CDR1 is SEHNR and CDR2 is FQNEAQ (reference sequence). V lost 5 bases and J lost 6; bases outside the gene matches: 19. This CDR3 has 18 residues. The CDR3 loop reads CASSPTTVLGGQGNGYTF. The CDR3 coding sequence is TGTGCCAGCAGCCCAACCACTGTATTGGGGGGACAGGGCAATGGCTACACCTTC.

The chain employs TRBV3-1 (or the pseudogene TRBV3-2) and TRBJ1-2; no definite D call. Trimming left V 1 base short and J 9 bases short, with 9 bases between. The CDR3 consists of 12 residues. The germline gives CDR1 LGHDT, CDR2 YNNKEL (reference sequence). CDR3 in amino acids: CASSQGEGSYTF. CDR3 DNA: TGTGCCAGCAGCCAAGGGGAGGGAAGCTACACCTTC.

The chain carries TRBV19 and TRBJ2-7, with 7 bases matching TRBD1. With V trimmed by 4 bases and J by 2 bases, 5 bases remained unmatched. Germline V gives CDR1 LNHDA, CDR2 SQIVND (reference sequence). The CDR3 length is 14 residues. The CDR3 loop is CASSTETGPYEQYF. In DNA, the CDR3 is TGTGCCAGTAGTACGGAGACAGGGCCCTACGAGCAGTACTTC.

CDR3 region: CASSFLGGLTYEQYF. The CDR3 DNA sequence: TGTGCCAGCAGCTTCCTGGGGGGTCTAACCTACGAGCAGTACTTC. This chain uses TRBV3-1 (or the pseudogene TRBV3-2) with TRBJ2-7; perhaps TRBD2 as D (6 bases). Deletions cut 5 bases from V and 2 bases from J, with 16 bases between. This CDR3 contains 15 residues. Germline values: CDR1 LGHDT, CDR2 YNNKEL (reference sequence).

The chain uses TRBV6-1 and TRBJ2-1; D is undetermined. Germline V gives CDR1 MNHNS, CDR2 SASEGT. The V end lost 0 bases, the J end lost 4 bases, and 10 bases lay between the germline ends. CDR3 length equals 15 residues. The CDR3 sequence is CASSEARGPYNEQFF. CDR3 coding DNA: TGTGCCAGCAGTGAAGCGCGTGGGCCTTACAATGAGCAGTTCTTC.

This chain links TRBV9 with TRBJ2-3; a possible D gene is TRBD2 (6 bases). The V gene lost 3 bases and the J gene lost 6 bases, with 20 bases spanning the gap. CDR3 length equals 16 residues. Germline lookup yields CDR1 SGDLS and CDR2 YYNGEE. The CDR3 reads CASSGLTRGNGDTQYF. DNA for the CDR3: TGTGCCAGCAGCGGACTGACTAGGGGTAATGGGGATACGCAGTATTTT.

This clone was found a few times. V gene TRBV6-6 combines with J gene TRBJ1-3; weak D call: TRBD1 (6 bases). CDR3 length equals 14 residues. Trimming took off 7 bases at V and 0 bases at J, with 10 bases between the two ends. CDR1 is MNHNY, CDR2 SVGAGI, per germline (reference sequence). As DNA, the CDR3 is TGTGCCAGCAATGCAGGGGTCTCTGGAAACACCATATATTTT. Translated: CASNAGVSGNTIYF.

The gene calls are TRBV29-1 and TRBJ1-3; D not resolved. Germline-derived CDR1 and CDR2 are SQVTM and ANQGSEA. CDR3 length: 12 amino acids. Deletions cut 4 bases from V and 3 bases from J, with 7 bases between. The CDR3 sequence is CSVGGFGNTIYF. The CDR3 DNA reads TGCAGCGTTGGAGGGTTTGGAAACACCATATATTTT.

The rearrangement uses TRBV6-2 or TRBV6-3 and TRBJ1-6, with 7 bases that match TRBD1. Germline V gives CDR1 MNHEY, CDR2 SVGEGT. The CDR3 contains 15 residues. V dropped 6 bases and J dropped 7; count of bases not matched to a gene: 9. This CDR3 reads CASSLYRGNNSPLHF. CDR3 coding DNA: TGTGCCAGCAGCTTGTACAGGGGTAACAATTCACCCCTCCACTTT.

This chain connects TRBV28 to TRBJ2-3, with no clear D. This CDR3 has 14 amino acids. Trimming stripped 8 bases from V and 5 bases from J, with 17 bases between. Germline V gene sequence: CDR1 MDHEN, CDR2 SYDVKM. The CDR3: CASSSLNTQDTQYF. CDR3 bases: TGTGCCAGCTCGTCTCTAAATACACAAGATACGCAGTATTTT.

The chain has TRBV6-4 and TRBJ2-3, with D possibly called TRBD1 or TRBD2 (5 bases each). Germline CDR1 is MRHNA and CDR2 is SNTAGT. V was cut by 3 bases and J by 0 bases, with 10 bases left in between. This CDR3 is 15 amino acids long. CDR3 DNA: TGTGCCAGCAGTGAGGGGGACCCTAGCACAGATACGCAGTATTTT. Protein sequence: CASSEGDPSTDTQYF.

The chain uses TRBV19 and TRBJ1-1; 8 nucleotides line up with TRBD1. The germline V gene encodes CDR1 LNHDA and CDR2 SQIVND (reference sequence). V gave up 4 bases and J gave up 0 bases; unmatched junction bases: 7. The CDR3 spans 16 residues. The CDR3 DNA is TGTGCCAGTAGTAGTCGACAGGGGCCCTTGAACACTGAAGCTTTCTTT. As protein: CASSSRQGPLNTEAFF.